The 5 T cell receptor beta chains below come from one sample, sequenced in a study of T cells after yellow fever vaccination. Each CDR3 protein is one row after TCRdb ran MiXCR on the 5' RACE reads. The data show 250,000 or so distinct CDR3 sequences, more than 3.5% seen once. This specimen consisted of PBMCs, obtained 15 days after the yellow fever booster vaccination. These TCRs come from a man aged 18-30 years who received the YFV17D yellow fever vaccine.

This clonotype came up many times. V and J are TRBV10-2 and TRBJ2-7, with 11 nucleotides matching TRBD1. V lost 3 bases and J lost 6; bases outside the gene matches: 10. CDR3 length equals 16 residues. Germline-derived CDR1 and CDR2 are WSHSY and SAAADI. The CDR3 protein is CASSDRRGTGGLEQYF. In nucleotides, the CDR3 is TGCGCCAGCAGTGATCGGAGGGGGACAGGGGGGCTCGAGCAGTACTTC.

This clonotype was counted at least ten times. The CDR3 DNA reads TGTGCCAGCAGCCCAACCGGGGATCACACTGAAGCTTTCTTT. This gives the protein CASSPTGDHTEAFF. The chain couples TRBV7-3 to TRBJ1-1, with unresolved D. Between the trimmed V and J ends, which lost 5 bases and 3 bases, there was a span of 13 bases. CDR3 length equals 14 residues. From germline, CDR1 is SGHTA and CDR2 FQGTGA.

This clonotype was recorded at least ten times. V gene TRBV20-1 combines with J gene TRBJ1-2; D gene uncertain. The V end lost 3 bases, the J end lost 7 bases, and 18 bases lay between the germline ends. The CDR3 is 14 amino acids. Looked up from germline, CDR1 is DFQATT and CDR2 is SNEGSKA (reference sequence). In DNA, the CDR3 is TGCAGTGCTAGGCGCCTGGCAGGTCGGCCTGGCTACACCTTC. Translation gives CSARRLAGRPGYTF.

This clonotype appeared many times. The rearrangement joins TRBV7-8 to TRBJ1-6; D possibly corresponds to TRBD1 (6 bases). Looked up from germline, CDR1 is SGHVS and CDR2 is FQNEAQ. The V end lost 6 bases, the J end lost 0 bases, and 12 bases lay between the germline ends. There are 16 residues in the CDR3. CDR3 protein: CASSYRESSYNSPLHF. In nucleotides, the CDR3 is TGTGCCAGCAGTTACAGGGAGAGCTCCTATAATTCACCCCTCCACTTT.

This clonotype was recorded at least ten times. The genes are TRBV4-1 and TRBJ2-2, with 8 bases lining up with TRBD2. The CDR3 consists of 16 residues. V shed 1 base and J 7 bases; nucleotides not matched to a gene: 8. In germline, CDR1 is MGHRA, CDR2 YSYEKL. This CDR3 reads CASSQAPGLVIGELFF. CDR3 coding DNA: TGCGCCAGCAGCCAAGCCCCGGGACTAGTAATCGGGGAGCTGTTTTTT.